The 23 T cell receptor beta chains below come from one sample, sequenced in a study of T-cell memory formation after mild COVID-19. TCRdb reprocessed the 5' RACE reads with MiXCR, giving one entry per CDR3 protein. The sample yields around 300,000 distinct CDR3 sequences, roughly 13% seen once. Source material: PBMCs or a T cell subset sorted from them (not recorded which). These receptors all stem from a man aged 18 to 30 who had mild COVID-19 (a few samples of this study predate the infection). Cell type and time point are not known.

J is TRBJ2-3 and V is TRBV7-8, with 7 bases that match TRBD1. Germline assignment: CDR1 SGHVS and CDR2 FQNEAQ. J lost 6 bases, V lost 0 bases, and 9 bases had no gene match. This CDR3 is 16 amino acids long. The CDR3 nucleotides read TGTGCCAGCAGCTTAGCGGAAGGGGGCCGCTTGGATACGCAGTATTTT. Residues: CASSLAEGGRLDTQYF.

This clonotype was seen more than once but under ten times. The chain carries TRBV7-2 and TRBJ2-3; weak D call: TRBD2 (5 bases). The CDR3 sequence is 15 residues long. CDR1 and CDR2 (germline): SGHTA, FQGNSA. The V and J ends lost 5 bases and 4 bases respectively, with 16 bases between them. The CDR3, as DNA: TGTGCCAGCAGCCCGGACTTGGTTTTCGCAGATACGCAGTATTTT. It encodes CASSPDLVFADTQYF.

A few counts support this clonotype. This chain links TRBV28 with TRBJ2-7; D gene unclear. Germline V gene sequence: CDR1 MDHEN, CDR2 SYDVKM. The CDR3 has 12 residues. V was trimmed by 4 bases and J by 7 bases, leaving 11 bases between them. CDR3 residues: CASSSQIQEQYF. In DNA, the CDR3 is TGTGCCAGCAGTTCACAAATTCAGGAGCAGTACTTC.

A few counts support this clonotype. The J gene is TRBJ2-7, the V gene TRBV5-1, with D tentatively TRBD2 (7 bases). The CDR3 totals 16 residues. V lost 1 base, J lost 0 bases, and 14 bases lay in between. In germline, CDR1 is SGHRS, CDR2 YFSETQ. The CDR3 loop reads CASSLRGDYLSYEQYF. The CDR3 DNA follows: TGCGCCAGCAGCTTGAGGGGGGACTACCTCTCCTACGAGCAGTACTTC.

This clonotype was recorded a few times. V gene TRBV12-3 or TRBV12-4 combines with J gene TRBJ1-1; no clear D. V was shortened by 7 bases and J by 0 bases, with 9 bases between the two germline ends. This CDR3 contains 13 residues. CDR3 sequence (DNA): TGTGCCAGCAAACCGGGCATGAACACTGAAGCTTTCTTT. Amino acids: CASKPGMNTEAFF.

This clonotype was seen many times. The chain has TRBV9 and TRBJ2-7; D is perhaps TRBD1 (5 bases). V lost 7 bases to trimming and J lost 7 bases, with 12 bases between them. CDR3 length equals 11 residues. Germline V gene data show CDR1 as SGDLS and CDR2 as YYNGEE. CDR3 sequence: CASGRGYEQYF. DNA of the CDR3: TGTGCCAGCGGAAGGGGTTATGAGCAGTACTTC.

This clonotype was found a few times. The chain carries TRBV4-3 and TRBJ1-1; D is perhaps TRBD1 (6 bases). The V and J ends lost 1 base and 4 bases respectively, with 13 bases between them. Germline V gene data show CDR1 as LGHNA and CDR2 as YSLEER. This CDR3 region has 15 residues. In DNA, the CDR3 is TGCGCCAGCAGCCAAGTACTACTAGGGGGCACTGAAGCTTTCTTT. Residues: CASSQVLLGGTEAFF.

As DNA, the CDR3 is TGTGCCAGCAGCCGCCGGCAGGGGAATGAAAAACTGTTTTTT. This codes for CASSRRQGNEKLFF. The chain employs TRBV7-2 and TRBJ1-4, with D perhaps TRBD1 (6 bases). With 5 bases removed from V and 5 bases from J, the gap between germline ends came to 12 bases. The CDR3 contains 14 residues. Germline V gene lookup returns CDR1 SGHTA and CDR2 FQGNSA.

The chain recombines TRBV3-1 with TRBJ2-5; D not resolved. This CDR3 region has 14 residues. Germline loops: CDR1 LGHDT, CDR2 YNNKEL (reference sequence). Trimming took 4 bases from V and 5 from J, leaving 14 bases between them. The chain's CDR3 is CASSRRVLRETQYF. Here the CDR3 DNA reads TGTGCCAGCAGCCGACGGGTCCTGAGGGAGACCCAGTACTTC.

The chain is built from TRBV6-2 or TRBV6-3 and TRBJ2-3; no clear D. V lost 6 bases to trimming and J lost 6 bases, with 13 bases between them. Germline V gene lookup returns CDR1 MNHEY and CDR2 SVGEGT. The CDR3 is 13 amino acids. CDR3 loop: CASRMDGTDTQYF. DNA for the CDR3: TGTGCCAGCAGGATGGATGGAACGGATACGCAGTATTTT.

The chain links TRBV29-1 to TRBJ2-1; the D is unclear. V shed 4 bases and J shed 6 bases, with 4 bases lying between them. Germline assignment: CDR1 SQVTM and CDR2 ANQGSEA. The CDR3 length is 10 residues. The CDR3 DNA follows: TGCAGCGTTGGTAGCAATGAGCAGTTCTTC. It encodes CSVGSNEQFF.

This clonotype was counted only a few times. The chain uses TRBV29-1 and TRBJ1-5; D unresolved. Trimming removed 8 bases from V and 6 bases from J, with 17 bases in between. The CDR3 loop spans 13 amino acids. CDR1 is SQVTM and CDR2 is ANQGSEA in the germline V gene. DNA for the CDR3: TGCAGCTCCCAAATGGGCCCAGGTCAGCCCCAGCATTTT. This gives the protein CSSQMGPGQPQHF.

Only a few counts were recorded for this clonotype. The chain is built from TRBV7-3 and TRBJ1-2; 8 positions agree with TRBD1. Unmatched junction bases numbered 21, after V lost 4 bases and J lost 5 bases. CDR1 SGHTA and CDR2 FQGTGA come from the germline V gene. The CDR3 loop spans 19 amino acids. CDR3 loop: CASSYYWRWTGRHVYGYTF. For the CDR3, the DNA is TGTGCCAGCAGCTATTATTGGCGGTGGACAGGGAGGCACGTTTATGGCTACACCTTC. Drawing the rest from reference TRBV7-3 and TRBJ1-2, the complete variable domain is GAGVSQTPSNKVTEKGKYVELRCDPISGHTALYWYRQSLGQGPEFLIYFQGTGAADDSGLPNDRFFAVRPEGSVSTLKIQRTERGDSAVYLCASSYYWRWTGRHVYGYTFGSGTRLTVV.

This clonotype was counted many times. V usage is TRBV20-1 and J usage is TRBJ2-7; 7 positions agree with TRBD1. The ends lost 1 base at V and 4 bases at J; junction bases unmatched: 10. Germline CDR1 reads DFQATT; CDR2 reads SNEGSKA (reference sequence). CDR3 length: 15 amino acids. The CDR3 reads CSARVPTGAPYEQYV. CDR3 nucleotide sequence: TGCAGTGCTAGAGTTCCAACAGGGGCCCCTTACGAGCAGTACGTC.

In this sample, this clonotype turned up a few times. The chain has TRBV6-6 and TRBJ2-4; the match to TRBD2 covers 11 bases. V trimming: 4 bases; J trimming: 6 bases; junction bases outside the gene matches: 5. CDR3 length equals 15 residues. CDR1 and CDR2 (germline): MNHNY, SVGAGI (reference sequence). The CDR3 reads CASSSQTSGANIQYF. CDR3 sequence (DNA): TGTGCCAGCAGTTCTCAGACTAGCGGGGCAAACATTCAGTACTTC.

This clonotype was seen more than once but under ten times. V is TRBV5-1 and J is TRBJ2-2, with TRBD1 as a possible D gene (6 bases). CDR1 and CDR2 (germline): SGHRS, YFSETQ. This CDR3 contains 16 residues. V was clipped by 5 bases and J by 0 bases, with 14 bases between them. The CDR3 coding sequence is TGCGCCAGCAGACCTCCGGGACAAGCGAACACCGGGGAGCTGTTTTTT. Amino acid sequence: CASRPPGQANTGELFF.

V is TRBV4-1 and J is TRBJ2-3; no clear D gene. The CDR3 sequence is 13 residues long. Trimming removed 5 bases from V and 6 bases from J, with 12 bases in between. Germline V gene lookup returns CDR1 MGHRA and CDR2 YSYEKL. For the CDR3, the DNA is TGCGCCAGCAGCGGTTACCGCATGGATACGCAGTATTTT. As protein: CASSGYRMDTQYF.

The gene calls are TRBV12-3 or TRBV12-4 and TRBJ2-3, with D perhaps being TRBD1 or TRBD2 (5 bases each). The CDR3 has 15 residues. V lost 5 bases and J 0 bases, leaving 12 bases between the germline ends. In DNA form, the CDR3 reads TGTGCCAGCAGTCCCGGGACCATTAGCACAGATACGCAGTATTTT. Amino acid sequence: CASSPGTISTDTQYF.

The V call is TRBV20-1, the J call TRBJ1-2, with 8 bases aligning to TRBD1. Germline-derived CDR1 and CDR2 are DFQATT and SNEGSKA (reference sequence). V trimming: 6 bases; J trimming: 3 bases; junction bases outside the gene matches: 3. This CDR3 is 12 amino acids long. Written as DNA, the CDR3 is TGCAGTGCAGACAGGGGTTACTATGGCTACACCTTC. It codes for CSADRGYYGYTF.

J is TRBJ1-5 and V is TRBV6-5; maybe TRBD1 (5 bases). V was pared by 8 bases and J by 7 bases, with 15 bases between. The CDR3 is made up of 13 amino acids. The germline V gene encodes CDR1 MNHEY and CDR2 SVGAGI. The CDR3 region has the DNA TGTGCCAGCGGGACGGTCCGGGGACAGCCCCAGCATTTT. It codes for CASGTVRGQPQHF.

There are a few counts of this clonotype. V usage is TRBV29-1 and J usage is TRBJ2-2, with 8 bases that match TRBD1. The CDR3 loop spans 13 amino acids. V was clipped by 4 bases and J by 5 bases; unmatched bases: 3. Germline values: CDR1 SQVTM, CDR2 ANQGSEA. The CDR3 sequence: CSVVQGETGELFF. CDR3 bases: TGCAGCGTTGTACAGGGGGAAACCGGGGAGCTGTTTTTT.

Only a few counts were recorded for this clonotype. J is TRBJ2-5 and V is TRBV7-9; D is undetermined. Per germline, CDR1 SEHNR and CDR2 FQNEAQ (reference sequence). Between the trimmed V and J ends, which lost 6 bases and 1 base, there was a span of 9 bases. This CDR3 contains 13 residues. CDR3 amino acids: CASRLGSQETQYF. In DNA form, the CDR3 reads TGTGCCAGCAGATTGGGTTCCCAAGAGACCCAGTACTTC. The full variable domain, its missing parts supplied by reference TRBV7-9 and TRBJ2-5, is DTGVSQNPRHKITKRGQNVTFRCDPISEHNRLYWYRQTLGQGPEFLTYFQNEAQLEKSRLLSDRFSAERPKGSFSTLEIQRTEQGDSAMYLCASRLGSQETQYFGPGTRLLVL.

This clonotype was counted at least ten times. The rearrangement uses TRBV7-9 and TRBJ2-1; no reliable D call. Germline V lookup: CDR1 SEHNR, CDR2 FQNEAQ (reference sequence). The ends were cut back, 5 bases at V and 3 bases at J, with 11 bases in the middle. This CDR3 contains 14 residues. CDR3 bases: TGTGCCAGCAGCAACCCTCAAGTCTACAATGAGCAGTTCTTC. Its translation: CASSNPQVYNEQFF.